This passage covers 12 T cell receptor beta chains from one sample sequenced in a study of blood T cell repertoires in COVID-19. Method: immunoSEQ multiplex PCR; TCRdb's copy keeps in-frame clones and lacks some. The table lists 200,000 to 300,000 clones, 65% to 90% of them singletons, with just under 2% in the top ten. Sequenced material: peripheral blood. These receptor sequences come from a man aged 30-40 years with active or convalescent COVID-19.

The chain carries TRBV5-4 and TRBJ2-1; TRBD2 agrees at 12 bases. The CDR3 length is 17 residues. Unmatched junction bases numbered 7, after V lost 4 bases and J lost 2 bases. The germline V gene has CDR1 SGHNT and CDR2 YYREEE (reference sequence). The CDR3 sequence is CASSPTLAGGPYNEQFF. CDR3 bases: TGTGCCAGCAGCCCGACGCTAGCGGGGGGGCCCTACAATGAGCAGTTCTTC.

This clone was seen a few times. This rearrangement joins TRBV4-1 to TRBJ1-1; D not certain. The CDR3 spans 15 residues. Germline CDR1 is MGHRA and CDR2 is YSYEKL. Trimming removed 4 bases from V and 1 base from J, with 13 bases in between. As DNA, the CDR3 is TGCGCCAGCAGCCTCCCCAGGATGGGGAACACTGAAGCTTTCTTT. It specifies CASSLPRMGNTEAFF.

CDR3 DNA: TGTGCTAGTGGTTCGGGGTCAGGGGGCTCAGAAGCTTTCTTT. Amino acids: CASGSGSGGSEAFF. The chain recombines TRBV12-5 with TRBJ1-1; 8 positions match TRBD1. The V segment lost 4 bases and the J segment 8 bases; nucleotides outside the gene matches: 9. Germline lookup yields CDR1 LGHNT and CDR2 FRNRAP. The CDR3 is 14 residues long.

The chain employs TRBV5-1 and TRBJ2-3; TRBD2 agrees at 11 bases. Trimming at V came to 1 base and at J to 0 bases, leaving 13 bases not matched to a gene. From germline, CDR1 is SGHRS and CDR2 YFSETQ. The CDR3 has 20 amino acids. The CDR3 loop is CASSLYPGTSGNPSTDTQYF. The CDR3, as DNA: TGCGCCAGCAGCTTGTATCCCGGGACTAGCGGCAACCCTAGCACAGATACGCAGTATTTT.

V and J are TRBV18 and TRBJ2-7; 9 bases are a match to TRBD1. CDR3 size: 14 residues. The germline V gene has CDR1 KGHSH and CDR2 LQKENI. V trimming: 5 bases; J trimming: 6 bases; junction bases outside the gene matches: 8. CDR3 bases: TGTGCCAGCTCAGGCCGGGACAGGGTTCCCGAGCAGTACTTC. The encoded protein is CASSGRDRVPEQYF.

The CDR3 DNA reads TGTGCCTCGAGGAGGGGACTACAGGATGAGCAGTTCTTC. It is translated as CASRRGLQDEQFF. V gene TRBV9 combines with J gene TRBJ2-1, with 7 bases matching TRBD2. From germline, CDR1 is SGDLS and CDR2 YYNGEE. The CDR3 loop spans 13 amino acids. J was trimmed by 8 bases and V by 10 bases; bases with no gene match: 12.

The gene calls are TRBV18 and TRBJ2-6; no firm D call. Trimming cost V 2 bases and J 0 bases, with 11 bases left between them. Germline V gives CDR1 KGHSH, CDR2 LQKENI. The CDR3 is made up of 17 amino acids. The CDR3 here is CASSPYSPSSGANVLTF. CDR3 sequence (DNA): TGTGCCAGCTCACCATACAGCCCCAGCTCTGGGGCCAACGTCCTGACTTTC.

The rearrangement uses TRBV7-8 and TRBJ1-3, with D unclear. Trimming removed 3 bases at V and 2 bases at J, with 5 bases between. This CDR3 spans 13 amino acids. Germline loops: CDR1 SGHVS, CDR2 FQNEAQ. The CDR3 region has the DNA TGTGCCAGCAGCTTGAGGGCTGGAAACACCATATATTTT. This encodes CASSLRAGNTIYF.

The chain couples TRBV6-6 to TRBJ1-5, with 8 bases matching TRBD1. V gave up 8 bases and J gave up 2 bases; unmatched junction bases: 2. Looked up from germline, CDR1 is MNHNY and CDR2 is SVGAGI (reference sequence). The length of the CDR3 is 13 residues. This chain's CDR3 is CASLTGGNQPQHF. In DNA form, the CDR3 reads TGTGCCAGCCTGACAGGGGGCAATCAGCCCCAGCATTTT.

The chain couples TRBV2 to TRBJ2-7; 9 bases line up with TRBD1. The CDR3 spans 16 residues. In germline, CDR1 is SNHLY, CDR2 FYNNEI. Trimming at V came to 2 bases and at J to 3 bases, leaving 8 bases not matched to a gene. The CDR3 DNA sequence: TGTGCCAGCAGTGAATATCGTGTGGACAGGGGCTACGAGCAGTACTTC. Residues: CASSEYRVDRGYEQYF.

The chain is built from TRBV19 and TRBJ1-1, with D unclear. Germline V gives CDR1 LNHDA, CDR2 SQIVND (reference sequence). The V end lost 7 bases, the J end lost 8 bases, and 8 bases lay between the germline ends. CDR3 size: 10 residues. CDR3 sequence: CASTGFEAFF. As DNA, the CDR3 is TGTGCCAGTACAGGTTTCGAAGCTTTCTTT.

This sequence joins TRBV6-1 and TRBJ1-1; 10 bases agree with TRBD1. The CDR3 has 14 amino acids. V lost 3 bases and J lost 5; bases outside the gene matches: 3. Germline V CDR1 and CDR2: MNHNS, SASEGT. The CDR3 DNA follows: TGTGCCAGCAGTGAGGGACAGGGGCGGACTGAAGCTTTCTTT. Translated: CASSEGQGRTEAFF.